What follows describes a single T cell receptor beta chain. No cognate antigen has been identified for it. Within one base of it there is no much larger clone, and no base qualities were kept. The data were obtained in a study of patients and donors after allogeneic stem cell transplantation (dated by TCRdb to the early 2020s). The library was prepared using RT-PCR. This sample was sequenced with a NextSeq 550. The public reads were quality trimmed at Q25 with fastp and then assembled into clones with MiXCR by TCRdb, keeping productive beta chains. Rows matching on CDR3 protein sequence are summarized as one entry with the most common DNA and genes. The sample has roughly 140,000 distinct CDR3 sequences on record, about 40% of them singletons. Of the sample, about 50% is held by the ten largest clones. The junction shows trimming of 6 bases on V and 4 bases on J, and the gene matches do not reach 9 bases of it. The CDR3 runs 13 residues from the cysteine to the valine. This entry keeps only the CDR3 DNA: 39 bases, framed from base 1. CDR1 and CDR2, looked up from the germline V gene (reference sequence), are DFQATT and SNEGSKA.

The rearrangement combines TRBV20-1 with TRBJ2-7, with 7 bases in between that match TRBD1. Source material: blood, either unsorted or a sorted T cell fraction (not recorded which). The receptor was isolated from a human donor who was either an allogeneic HSCT recipient or a stem cell or donor lymphocyte infusion donor (not recorded which). It is not recorded whose cells these are; they may come from a transplant donor. The CDR3 is CSAVSGQSYEQYV. The DNA is as follows: TGCAGTGCCGTCTCGGGACAGTCATACGAGCAGTACGTC.